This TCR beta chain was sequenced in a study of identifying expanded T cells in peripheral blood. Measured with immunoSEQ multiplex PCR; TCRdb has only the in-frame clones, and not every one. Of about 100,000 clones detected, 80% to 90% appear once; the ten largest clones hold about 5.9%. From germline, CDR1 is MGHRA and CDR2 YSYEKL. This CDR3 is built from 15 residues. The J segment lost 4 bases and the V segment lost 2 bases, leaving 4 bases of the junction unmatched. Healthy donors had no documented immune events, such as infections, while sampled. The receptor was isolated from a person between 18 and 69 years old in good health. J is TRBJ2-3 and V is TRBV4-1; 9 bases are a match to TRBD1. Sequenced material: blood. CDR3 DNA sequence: TGCGCCAGCAGCCAACGAGGACAGGGGTCAGATACGCAGTATTTT. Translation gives CASSQRGQGSDTQYF.